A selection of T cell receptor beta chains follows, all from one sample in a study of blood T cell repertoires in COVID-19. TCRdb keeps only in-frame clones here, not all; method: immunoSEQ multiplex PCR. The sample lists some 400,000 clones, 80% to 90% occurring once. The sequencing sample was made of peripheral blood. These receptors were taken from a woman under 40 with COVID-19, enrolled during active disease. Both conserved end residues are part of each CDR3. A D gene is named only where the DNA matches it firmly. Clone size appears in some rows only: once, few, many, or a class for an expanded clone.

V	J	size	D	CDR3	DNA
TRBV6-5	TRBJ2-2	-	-	CASSPYSGNTGELFF	TGTGCCAGCAGCCCCTATAGCGGGAACACCGGGGAGCTGTTTTTT
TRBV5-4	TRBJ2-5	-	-	CASSLVQETQYF	TGTGCCAGCAGCTTGGTACAAGAGACCCAGTACTTC
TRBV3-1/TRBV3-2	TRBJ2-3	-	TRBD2	CASSLSGRVTDTQYF	TGTGCCAGCAGCCTTAGCGGGAGGGTGACAGATACGCAGTATTTT
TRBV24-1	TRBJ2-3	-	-	CATRDRRGTDTQYF	TGTGCCACCAGGGATAGACGGGGCACAGATACGCAGTATTTT
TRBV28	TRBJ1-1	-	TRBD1	CASNFGGGQLNTEAFF	TGTGCCAGCAACTTCGGGGGGGGACAGCTTAACACTGAAGCTTTCTTT
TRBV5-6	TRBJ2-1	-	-	CASSGDQGRPNEQFF	TGTGCCAGCAGCGGCGACCAGGGTCGGCCCAATGAGCAGTTCTTC
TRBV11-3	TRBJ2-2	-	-	CASSLGGGTGELFF	TGTGCCAGCAGCTTAGGGGGAGGCACCGGGGAGCTGTTTTTT
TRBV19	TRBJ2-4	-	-	CASSPRRGIQYF	TGTGCCAGTAGTCCCCGGAGGGGCATTCAGTACTTC
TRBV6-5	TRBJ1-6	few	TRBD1	CASSRQGDNSPLHF	TGTGCCAGCAGTAGACAGGGCGATAATTCACCCCTCCACTTT
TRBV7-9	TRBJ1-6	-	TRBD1	CASSLDGTGNSPLHF	TGTGCCAGCAGCTTAGACGGGACAGGGAATTCACCCCTCCACTTT
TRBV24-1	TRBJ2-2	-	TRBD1	CATSDLPTGADTGELFF	TGTGCCACCAGTGATTTGCCGACAGGGGCGGACACCGGGGAGCTGTTTTTT
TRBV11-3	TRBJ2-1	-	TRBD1	CASSLTGQGANEQFF	TGTGCCAGCAGCTTAACGGGACAGGGGGCAAATGAGCAGTTCTTC
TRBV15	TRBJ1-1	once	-	CATSRDRGGFTEAFF	TGTGCCACCAGCAGAGATAGGGGCGGCTTCACTGAAGCTTTCTTT
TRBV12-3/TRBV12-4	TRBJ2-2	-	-	CASSLSLRELFF	TGTGCCAGCAGTCTGAGTCTTAGGGAGCTGTTTTTT
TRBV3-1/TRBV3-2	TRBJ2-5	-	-	CASSQGPLARETQYF	TGTGCCAGCAGCCAAGGCCCCTTAGCCCGGGAGACCCAGTACTTC
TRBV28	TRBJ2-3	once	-	CATGGANTDTQYF	TGTGCCACCGGAGGGGCTAACACAGATACGCAGTATTTT
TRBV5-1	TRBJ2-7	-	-	CASSFGGVRYEQYF	TGCGCCAGCAGCTTCGGCGGAGTCCGCTACGAGCAGTACTTC
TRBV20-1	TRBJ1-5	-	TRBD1	CSASPTGVSNQPQHF	TGCAGTGCTAGTCCGACAGGGGTTAGCAATCAGCCCCAGCATTTT
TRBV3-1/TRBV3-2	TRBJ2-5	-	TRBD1	CASSQRTGWRETQYF	TGTGCCAGCAGCCAAAGGACAGGATGGAGAGAGACCCAGTACTTC
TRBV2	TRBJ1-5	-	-	CASSATGAQPQHF	TGTGCCAGCAGCGCGACAGGCGCTCAGCCCCAGCATTTT
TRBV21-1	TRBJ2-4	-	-	CASSARGHETKNIQYF	TGTGCCAGCAGCGCAAGGGGGCATGAGACCAAAAACATTCAGTACTTC
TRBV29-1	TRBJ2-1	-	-	CSVEGGPPGQFF	TGCAGCGTTGAAGGGGGCCCCCCAGGGCAGTTCTTC
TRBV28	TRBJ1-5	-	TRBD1	CASGPSLAVQGKRSNQPQHF	TGTGCCAGCGGCCCTTCCTTGGCGGTACAGGGGAAAAGGAGCAATCAGCCCCAGCATTTT
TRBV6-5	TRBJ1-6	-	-	CASRRDTYNSPLHF	TGTGCCAGCCGCCGGGACACCTATAATTCACCCCTCCACTTT
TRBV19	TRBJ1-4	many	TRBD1	CASSRTGDEKLFF	TGTGCCAGTAGCAGGACAGGGGATGAAAAACTGTTTTTT
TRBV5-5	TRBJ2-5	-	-	CASSSGLNGETQYF	TGTGCCAGCAGCTCTGGACTGAACGGAGAGACCCAGTACTTC
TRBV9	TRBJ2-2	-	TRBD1	CASSVRQGADTGELFF	TGTGCCAGCAGCGTACGACAGGGCGCCGACACCGGGGAGCTGTTTTTT
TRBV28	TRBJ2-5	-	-	CASSRDSLETQYF	TGTGCCAGCAGTCGAGACTCCCTGGAGACCCAGTACTTC
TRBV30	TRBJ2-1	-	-	CAWSVSLRGDEQFF	TGTGCCTGGAGTGTAAGCCTCAGGGGGGATGAGCAGTTCTTC
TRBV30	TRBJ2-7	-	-	CAWSAGQTYEQYF	TGTGCCTGGAGTGCCGGACAGACCTACGAGCAGTACTTC
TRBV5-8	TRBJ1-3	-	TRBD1	CASSPGTAPGNTIYF	TGTGCCAGCAGCCCAGGGACAGCTCCTGGAAACACCATATATTTT
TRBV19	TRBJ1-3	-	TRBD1	CASSKQGDGNTIYF	TGTGCCAGTAGTAAACAGGGGGACGGAAACACCATATATTTT
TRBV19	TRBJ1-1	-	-	CASSELVTNTEAFF	TGTGCCAGTAGTGAGCTGGTCACCAACACTGAAGCTTTCTTT
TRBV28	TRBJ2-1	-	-	CASSSGQGYNEQFF	TGTGCCAGCAGTTCGGGGCAGGGGTACAATGAGCAGTTCTTC